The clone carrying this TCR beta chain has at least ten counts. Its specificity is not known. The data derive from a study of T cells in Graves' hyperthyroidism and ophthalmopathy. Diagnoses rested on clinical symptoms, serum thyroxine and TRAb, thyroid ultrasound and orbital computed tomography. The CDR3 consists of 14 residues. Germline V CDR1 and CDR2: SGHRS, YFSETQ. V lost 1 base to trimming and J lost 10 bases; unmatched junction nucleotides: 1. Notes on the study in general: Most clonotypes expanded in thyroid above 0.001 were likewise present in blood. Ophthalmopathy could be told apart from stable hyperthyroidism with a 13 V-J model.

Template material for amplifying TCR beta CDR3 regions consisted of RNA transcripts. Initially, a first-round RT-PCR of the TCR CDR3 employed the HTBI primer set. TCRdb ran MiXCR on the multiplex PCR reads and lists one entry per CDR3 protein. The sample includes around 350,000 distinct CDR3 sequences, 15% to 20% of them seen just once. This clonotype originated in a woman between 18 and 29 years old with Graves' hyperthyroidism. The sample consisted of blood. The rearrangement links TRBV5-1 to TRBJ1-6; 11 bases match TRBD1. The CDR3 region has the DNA TGCGCCAGCAGCTTGAGGGACAGGGGGTCACCCCTCCACTTT. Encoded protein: CASSLRDRGSPLHF.